The rows below give T cell receptor beta chains drawn from one sample of a study of cytomegalovirus exposure and HLA in healthy donors. The repertoire was sequenced with immunoSEQ multiplex PCR; TCRdb's copy has only in-frame clones and lacks some. The sample consists of about 150,000 clones, 70% to 80% of them appearing once. Sequences were obtained from PBMCs. Source of these receptors: a middle-aged woman in good health and CMV-seronegative. The CDR3 runs from the conserved cysteine through the conserved F or W. D genes are given only for firm matches. Clone size, where shown, is once, few, many, or a class for clones that have expanded.

>TRBV2|.|TRBJ2-7|.
CASSGVYGEQYF
TGTGCCAGCAGTGGGGTCTACGGGGAGCAGTACTTC
>TRBV5-1|.|TRBJ2-1|.
CASSLRPQFPEQFF
TGCGCCAGCAGCTTGCGCCCGCAGTTTCCCGAGCAGTTCTTC
>TRBV10-3|TRBD2|TRBJ2-1|.
CAIKASGSSDEQFF
TGTGCCATCAAGGCTAGCGGGAGTAGCGATGAGCAGTTCTTC
>TRBV7-9|TRBD2|TRBJ2-3|.
CASSLAEAGDITDTQYF
TGTGCCAGCAGCTTAGCGGAGGCGGGGGATATCACAGATACGCAGTATTTT
>TRBV5-1|TRBD2|TRBJ2-2|.
CASSPPGSGPGMDTGELFF
TGCGCCAGCAGCCCCCCGGGTAGCGGGCCAGGGATGGACACCGGGGAGCTGTTTTTT
>TRBV25-1|.|TRBJ1-5|.
CASSAEGKGNQPQHF
TGTGCCAGCAGTGCGGAGGGAAAGGGCAATCAGCCCCAGCATTTT
>TRBV4-1|.|TRBJ1-3|.
CASSQVGAAGNTIYF
TGCGCCAGCAGCCAAGTTGGGGCAGCTGGAAACACCATATATTTT
>TRBV10-3|.|TRBJ1-2|few
CAISESSGIYGYTF
TGTGCCATCAGTGAGTCGTCAGGGATCTATGGCTACACCTTC
>TRBV5-1|TRBD1|TRBJ1-1|.
CASSRGQGVNTEAFF
TGCGCCAGCAGCAGGGGACAGGGGGTAAATACTGAAGCTTTCTTT
>TRBV7-7|.|TRBJ1-1|once
CASSSRSPPGGAFF
TGTGCTAGCAGCTCCAGAAGCCCTCCGGGGGGGGCTTTCTTT
>TRBV19|.|TRBJ1-1|.
CASSGPGGGQKNTEAFF
TGTGCCAGTAGTGGCCCCGGTGGGGGCCAAAAGAACACTGAAGCTTTCTTT
>TRBV13|.|TRBJ1-1|.
CASSFVTGVGVPTEAFF
TGTGCCAGCAGCTTTGTAACTGGCGTAGGGGTGCCCACTGAAGCTTTCTTT
>TRBV10-3|TRBD1|TRBJ1-1|.
CAISAQGAGGTEAFF
TGTGCCATCAGTGCACAGGGGGCTGGTGGCACTGAAGCTTTCTTT
>TRBV5-6|TRBD1|TRBJ2-3|.
CASSLPGQGSTDTQYF
TGTGCCAGCAGCCTTCCGGGACAGGGGAGCACAGATACGCAGTATTTT
>TRBV6-5|TRBD1|TRBJ2-7|.
CASTYGDSSYEQYF
TGTGCCAGCACCTATGGGGACAGCTCCTACGAGCAGTACTTC
>TRBV7-2|TRBD2|TRBJ2-7|.
CASSSSSGRGGIYEQYF
TGTGCCAGCAGCTCATCCTCGGGGCGGGGGGGCATCTACGAGCAGTACTTC
>TRBV6-1|TRBD2|TRBJ2-1|.
CASSEEPSGGNEQFF
TGTGCCAGCAGTGAAGAGCCTAGCGGGGGGAATGAGCAGTTCTTC
>TRBV5-4|TRBD2|TRBJ2-5|.
CASSLEGGGAIETQYF
TGTGCCAGCAGCTTGGAAGGCGGGGGGGCCATAGAGACCCAGTACTTC
>TRBV2|TRBD2|TRBJ2-7|.
CASKRETYEQYF
TGTGCCAGCAAGCGGGAGACCTACGAGCAGTACTTC
>TRBV11-3|TRBD1|TRBJ2-7|.
CASSLGQGSGEQYF
TGTGCCAGCAGCTTAGGACAGGGATCGGGTGAGCAGTACTTC
>TRBV5-1|.|TRBJ2-3|.
CASSPPGGGTDTQYF
TGCGCCAGCAGCCCCCCAGGAGGGGGCACAGATACGCAGTATTTT
>TRBV9|.|TRBJ2-2|once
CASSVGIANTGELFF
TGTGCCAGCAGCGTAGGCATAGCGAACACCGGGGAGCTGTTTTTT
>TRBV4-2|TRBD1|TRBJ2-7|.
CASSPPGQGVYEQYF
TGTGCCAGCAGCCCCCCGGGACAGGGGGTCTACGAGCAGTACTTC
>TRBV2|TRBD1|TRBJ1-5|.
CASGTGTGKDQPQHF
TGTGCCAGCGGGACCGGGACAGGGAAGGATCAGCCCCAGCATTTT
>TRBV29-1|TRBD1|TRBJ1-1|.
CSITGQATAEAFF
TGCAGCATAACGGGACAGGCTACCGCTGAAGCTTTCTTT
>TRBV11-2|.|TRBJ1-1|.
CASSLQEGYTEAFF
TGTGCCAGCAGCCTCCAGGAAGGATACACTGAAGCTTTCTTT
>TRBV5-1|.|TRBJ1-4|.
CASSLVGGNEKLFF
TGCGCCAGCAGCTTGGTGGGGGGTAATGAAAAACTGTTTTTT
>TRBV11-3|TRBD2|TRBJ2-1|.
CASSSQLAGGRNEQFF
TGTGCCAGCAGCTCTCAGTTAGCGGGAGGTAGGAATGAGCAGTTCTTC
>TRBV27|.|TRBJ2-3|.
CASSYSRATDTQYF
TGTGCCAGCAGTTACAGCAGGGCCACAGATACGCAGTATTTT
>TRBV19|TRBD1|TRBJ1-1|.
CASSEQGAFTEAFF
TGTGCCAGTAGTGAACAGGGGGCTTTCACTGAAGCTTTCTTT
>TRBV9|TRBD1|TRBJ1-1|.
CASSVLDRSNTEAFF
TGTGCCAGCAGCGTATTGGACAGGTCGAACACTGAAGCTTTCTTT
>TRBV7-9|TRBD1|TRBJ2-7|.
CASSNLGQVPSLYEQYF
TGTGCCAGCAGCAACCTAGGACAGGTTCCTTCCCTTTACGAGCAGTACTTC
>TRBV6-1|TRBD1|TRBJ1-5|few
CASRADRGRGQPQHF
TGTGCCAGCAGGGCGGACAGGGGGCGCGGTCAGCCCCAGCATTTT
>TRBV6-5|.|TRBJ2-7|.
CASISGCGCSYEQYF
TGTGCCAGCATCTCAGGGTGCGGCTGTAGCTACGAACAGTACTTC
>TRBV7-2|.|TRBJ1-1|.
CASSWGLVNTEAFF
TGTGCCAGCAGCTGGGGACTGGTGAACACTGAAGCTTTCTTT
>TRBV6-5|TRBD1|TRBJ1-4|.
CASSSPRQGNEKLFF
TGTGCCAGCAGCTCACCCAGACAGGGCAATGAAAAACTGTTTTTT
>TRBV5-1|.|TRBJ1-2|.
CASSRGRGEGYTF
TGCGCCAGCAGTAGGGGCAGGGGTGAGGGCTACACCTTC
>TRBV4-1|TRBD1|TRBJ1-1|.
CASSIHRGLGTEAFF
TGCGCCAGCAGCATTCACAGGGGGCTTGGCACTGAAGCTTTCTTT
>TRBV5-1|TRBD2|TRBJ2-1|.
CASSPLGGLAGDNEQFF
TGCGCCAGCAGCCCCCTGGGGGGACTAGCGGGAGACAATGAGCAGTTCTTC
>TRBV10-2|.|TRBJ1-1|.
CASSPGNTEAFF
TGCGCCAGCAGTCCAGGGAACACTGAGGCTTTCTTT
>TRBV27|.|TRBJ1-1|.
CASSPTTGLSMNTEAFF
TGTGCCAGCAGTCCTACGACAGGACTCTCTATGAACACTGAAGCTTTCTTT
>TRBV7-2|.|TRBJ1-2|.
CASSLVVGGDGYTF
TGTGCCAGCAGCTTAGTCGTAGGGGGTGATGGCTACACCTTC
>TRBV28|.|TRBJ1-4|.
CASSSQSVLVEKLFF
TGTGCCAGCAGTTCTCAGAGCGTTCTGGTAGAAAAACTGTTTTTT
>TRBV5-1|.|TRBJ2-5|.
CATRRTQETQYF
TGCGCCACCCGCCGCACTCAAGAGACCCAGTACTTC
>TRBV7-7|TRBD1|TRBJ2-2|.
CASSLAPGQASGGTGELFF
TGTGCTAGCAGCTTAGCCCCGGGACAGGCATCCGGGGGCACCGGGGAGCTGTTTTTT
>TRBV5-1|TRBD1|TRBJ2-3|.
CASSFQGDTDTQYF
TGCGCCAGCAGCTTCCAGGGGGACACAGATACGCAGTATTTT
>TRBV7-6|.|TRBJ1-1|.
CASSQLWSTEAFF
TGTGCCAGCAGCCAACTATGGAGCACTGAAGCTTTCTTT
>TRBV6-6|.|TRBJ1-5|few
CASSRFGQDSNQPQHF
TGTGCCAGCAGCCGTTTCGGACAAGATAGCAATCAGCCCCAGCATTTT
>TRBV5-6|.|TRBJ2-3|.
CASSLPLEGDTQYF
TGTGCCAGCAGCTTGCCACTAGAGGGAGATACGCAGTATTTT
>TRBV11-3|.|TRBJ2-1|.
CASSGLAYNEQFF
TGTGCCAGCAGCGGGCTAGCGTACAATGAGCAGTTCTTC
>TRBV6-1|.|TRBJ1-3|.
CASSEAEASGNTIYF
TGTGCCAGCAGTGAAGCGGAGGCCTCTGGAAACACCATATATTTT
>TRBV6-5|.|TRBJ2-7|.
CASSYSWAFSYEQYF
TGTGCCAGCAGTTACTCGTGGGCCTTCTCCTACGAGCAGTACTTC
>TRBV29-1|TRBD1|TRBJ2-3|.
CSVDGYRDSHTDTQYF
TGCAGCGTTGACGGATACCGGGACAGCCACACAGATACGCAGTATTTT
>TRBV13|.|TRBJ1-1|once
CASSLGSGRTSEAFF
TGTGCCAGCAGCTTAGGTTCCGGGAGGACCTCTGAGGCTTTCTTT